This entry lists 13 T cell receptor beta chains sequenced from one sample in a study of cytomegalovirus exposure and HLA in healthy donors. Primers: 60 Vbeta forward and 13 Jbeta reverse. Method: immunoSEQ multiplex PCR; TCRdb's copy keeps in-frame clones and lacks some. The sample lists under 140,000 clones, about three quarters occurring once. The sequenced sample was PBMCs. The source is a woman between 55 and 75 years old in good health and CMV-seropositive.

The chain uses TRBV19 and TRBJ2-6; D is uncertain. This CDR3 has 18 residues. CDR1 and CDR2 (germline): LNHDA, SQIVND (reference sequence). V gave up 2 bases and J gave up 0 bases, with 14 bases separating them. CDR3 in DNA: TGTGCCAGTAGTATATGGAACAGTGGATTCTCTGGGGCCAACGTCCTGACTTTC. Amino acids: CASSIWNSGFSGANVLTF.

The chain links TRBV28 to TRBJ2-7; 8 nucleotides align to TRBD1. The CDR3 has 17 residues. CDR1 is MDHEN and CDR2 is SYDVKM in the germline V gene. Germline trimming cut 5 bases from V and 1 base from J; bases unmatched to any gene: 13. CDR3 sequence (DNA): TGTGCCAGCAGTCAATTATGGACAGGGCCTTTATCCTACGAGCAGTACTTC. It translates to CASSQLWTGPLSYEQYF.

The rearrangement links TRBV28 to TRBJ2-7, with TRBD2 as a possible D gene (5 bases). From germline, CDR1 is MDHEN and CDR2 SYDVKM. Trimming removed 6 bases at V and 2 bases at J, with 14 bases between. This CDR3 contains 14 residues. CDR3: CASREAGNPYEQYF. CDR3 bases: TGTGCCAGCAGGGAGGCCGGGAACCCCTACGAGCAGTACTTC.

The J gene is TRBJ2-7, the V gene TRBV6-1; 8 bases agree with TRBD2. The CDR3 covers 13 residues. The germline CDR1 and CDR2 sequences are MNHNS and SASEGT. V was clipped by 11 bases and J by 6 bases; unmatched bases: 12. As DNA, the CDR3 is TGTGCCGGCCGGAGGACTAGCTCTTTCGAGCAGTACTTC. Encoded protein: CAGRRTSSFEQYF.

The chain links TRBV28 to TRBJ1-1; D unresolved. The CDR3 contains 14 residues. The V and J ends lost 8 bases and 1 base respectively, with 14 bases between them. The germline V gene has CDR1 MDHEN and CDR2 SYDVKM. CDR3: CASSLYISNTEAFF. The CDR3 region has the DNA TGTGCCAGCTCCCTGTACATTTCGAACACTGAAGCTTTCTTT.

The rearrangement links TRBV6-1 to TRBJ2-5, with a tentative D call TRBD1 (5 bases). Trimming cost V 4 bases and J 5 bases, with 20 bases left between them. The CDR3 sequence is 16 residues long. CDR1 is MNHNS, CDR2 SASEGT, per germline. The CDR3 DNA reads as TGTGCCAGCAGTGTCCAGGGATACGGTGACTTCGAGACCCAGTACTTC. Its translation is CASSVQGYGDFETQYF.

The V gene is TRBV7-9, the J gene TRBJ2-1; TRBD2 matches at 13 bases. V dropped 5 bases and J dropped 1; count of bases not matched to a gene: 11. The CDR3 runs 19 residues. The germline V gene encodes CDR1 SEHNR and CDR2 FQNEAQ (reference sequence). As DNA, the CDR3 is TGTGCCAGCAGCCCACGGACTAGCGGGAGCCGGGGTTCCTACAATGAGCAGTTCTTC. It is translated as CASSPRTSGSRGSYNEQFF.

In its sample, this clone was seen once. The genes are TRBV7-7 and TRBJ2-7, with D tentatively TRBD2 (6 bases). The CDR3 is made up of 14 amino acids. With 5 bases removed from V and 3 bases from J, the gap between germline ends came to 14 bases. CDR1 SSHAT and CDR2 FNYEAQ come from the germline V gene (reference sequence). CDR3 in amino acids: CASSPSEILYEQYF. The CDR3 region has the DNA TGTGCCAGCAGCCCTAGCGAGATCCTCTACGAGCAGTACTTC.

The gene calls are TRBV7-2 and TRBJ2-2; D not certain. The germline gives CDR1 SGHTA, CDR2 FQGNSA. The CDR3 spans 13 residues. The germline V and J ends were trimmed by 3 bases and 6 bases, with 8 bases remaining between them. CDR3: CASSFNSPGELFF. The CDR3 DNA reads as TGTGCCAGCAGCTTTAATAGCCCCGGGGAGCTGTTTTTT.

This chain uses TRBV6-6 with TRBJ2-7; tentative D call: TRBD1 (5 bases). The CDR3 length is 11 residues. Trimming cost V 6 bases and J 7 bases, with 10 bases left between them. The germline gives CDR1 MNHNY, CDR2 SVGAGI (reference sequence). The CDR3 coding sequence is TGTGCCAGCAGCGATAGACAGGAGCAGTACTTC. Translated: CASSDRQEQYF.

The rearrangement uses TRBV6-6 and TRBJ2-7, with 8 nucleotides matching TRBD2. The CDR3 is 13 amino acids. Trimming took 10 bases from V and 0 from J; bases not matched to a gene: 5. CDR1 and CDR2 (germline): MNHNY, SVGAGI (reference sequence). CDR3 coding DNA: TGTGCCATCCGGGAGGGGGGCTCCTACGAGCAGTACTTC. It codes for CAIREGGSYEQYF.

The chain recombines TRBV5-1 with TRBJ2-2, with 7 bases lining up with TRBD2. This CDR3 region has 16 residues. V gave up 1 base and J gave up 4 bases; unmatched junction bases: 7. CDR1 and CDR2 from the germline V gene are SGHRS and YFSETQ. CDR3 coding DNA: TGCGCCAGCAGCTTGTTAGGCGGGAGTGCCACCGGGGAGCTGTTTTTT. Translated, it gives CASSLLGGSATGELFF.

This clone was picked up a small number of times. The chain recombines TRBV29-1 with TRBJ2-5, with D unresolved. CDR3 size: 13 residues. With 5 bases removed from V and 2 bases from J, the gap between germline ends came to 12 bases. Germline loops: CDR1 SQVTM, CDR2 ANQGSEA. CDR3 residues: CSVFAAIQETQYF. The CDR3 DNA reads TGCAGCGTTTTCGCGGCCATACAAGAGACCCAGTACTTC.